The 24 T cell receptor beta chains given below trace back to one sample, sequenced in a study of graft-versus-host responses after intestinal transplantation. For these TCRs, the target antigens are not known. Sequencing used immunoSEQ multiplex PCR; TCRdb keeps in-frame clones, though not all of them. The sample lists approximately 93,000 clones; about 90% were seen once. Sequencing used unstimulated CD8+ T cells sorted from spleen or lymph node cells, obtained before transplant. The source is a human donor who was the organ donor for an intestinal transplant.

This clone was picked up one time. The chain couples TRBV6-6 to TRBJ2-2; a weak D match, TRBD2 (5 bases). The CDR3 is 14 residues long. V was clipped by 0 bases and J by 8 bases, with 10 bases between them. The germline V gene encodes CDR1 MNHNY and CDR2 SVGAGI (reference sequence). In DNA form, the CDR3 reads TGTGCCAGCAGTTACTCGTTGAGGGAGGGGGAGCTGTTTTTT. This translates into CASSYSLREGELFF.

The gene calls are TRBV19 and TRBJ2-5; 7 bases are shared with TRBD1. The CDR3 sequence is 15 residues long. Trimming took 8 bases from V and 3 from J; bases not matched to a gene: 12. Germline CDR1 reads LNHDA; CDR2 reads SQIVND (reference sequence). CDR3 sequence reads: CASRMSDRRKETQYF. CDR3 in DNA: TGTGCCAGTCGGATGTCGGACAGGAGAAAAGAGACCCAGTACTTC.

Note on this clone: The junction departs from germline at one end; a sequencing error may be responsible. The rearrangement links TRBV7-9 to TRBJ2-5; D perhaps matches TRBD1 (7 bases). The CDR3 is made up of 16 amino acids. CDR1 is SEHNR and CDR2 is FQNEAQ in the germline V gene (reference sequence). For the CDR3, the DNA is TGTGCCAGCAGCTTCTGGTACAGGGGACTCCAAGAGACCCGGTACTTC. It is translated as CASSFWYRGLQETRYF.

The chain uses TRBV25-1 and TRBJ1-6; no definite D call. V was clipped by 6 bases and J by 4 bases, with 7 bases between them. Germline CDR1 reads MGHDK; CDR2 reads SYGVNS. The CDR3 loop spans 13 amino acids. As DNA, the CDR3 is TGTGCCAGCAGACAGTTTTATAATTCACCCCTCCACTTT. It is translated as CASRQFYNSPLHF.

The V and J genes are TRBV6-6 and TRBJ1-1; 7 nucleotides align to TRBD1. CDR1 is MNHNY and CDR2 is SVGAGI in the germline V gene (reference sequence). J lost 0 bases, V lost 0 bases, and 1 base had no gene match. The CDR3 spans 15 residues. CDR3 in DNA: TGTGCCAGCAGTTACTCCCAGGGGGTGAACACTGAAGCTTTCTTT. Residues: CASSYSQGVNTEAFF.

This clone was seen just once. The CDR3 sequence is CASSVKQGWSEKLFF. The CDR3 DNA reads TGTGCCAGTAGTGTAAAACAGGGATGGAGTGAAAAACTGTTTTTT. The gene calls are TRBV19 and TRBJ1-4; weak D call: TRBD1 (6 bases). V was shortened by 5 bases and J by 7 bases, with 17 bases between the two germline ends. The CDR3 has 15 residues. CDR1 is LNHDA and CDR2 is SQIVND in the germline V gene (reference sequence).

V usage is TRBV4-1 and J usage is TRBJ2-5, with D possibly being TRBD2 (6 bases). Germline lookup yields CDR1 MGHRA and CDR2 YSYEKL. The CDR3 is 14 amino acids. Between the trimmed V and J ends, which lost 2 bases and 5 bases, there was a span of 12 bases. The CDR3 DNA reads as TGCGCCAGCAGCCAAAAGGGAGGACGGGAGACCCAGTACTTC. It specifies CASSQKGGRETQYF.

This sequence joins TRBV2 and TRBJ2-6; 11 nucleotides align to TRBD1. This CDR3 is 16 amino acids long. V was pared by 4 bases and J by 5 bases, with 4 bases of the junction left unmatched. Germline V gene lookup returns CDR1 SNHLY and CDR2 FYNNEI. The CDR3 bases are TGTGCCAGCAGTGGGGACAGGGGGTTCAGGGCCAACGTCCTGACTTTC. This codes for CASSGDRGFRANVLTF.

The chain is built from TRBV27 and TRBJ2-7, with TRBD2 matching 7 bases. CDR1 and CDR2 from the germline V gene are MNHEY and SMNVEV (reference sequence). The trim removed 0 bases at V and 3 bases at J, leaving 8 bases unmatched. The CDR3 loop spans 16 amino acids. CDR3 sequence (DNA): TGTGCCAGCAGTTTATCCTGGGGGGAGGGATACTACGAGCAGTACTTC. Translation gives CASSLSWGEGYYEQYF.

The chain employs TRBV27 and TRBJ1-1, with D possibly matching TRBD1 (5 bases). The CDR3 extends over 14 amino acids. The V end was cut by 2 bases, the J end by 1 base, with 8 bases between. Per the germline V gene, CDR1 is MNHEY and CDR2 is SMNVEV (reference sequence). The DNA for the CDR3 is TGTGCCAGCAGTTTAGGCAGGGCGAACACTGAAGCTTTCTTT. This sequence encodes CASSLGRANTEAFF.

The rearrangement joins TRBV19 to TRBJ2-7; the D gene is possibly TRBD2 (5 bases). Per germline, CDR1 LNHDA and CDR2 SQIVND (reference sequence). The V gene lost 1 base and the J gene lost 1 base, with 11 bases spanning the gap. CDR3 length: 15 residues. CDR3 region: CASSIVMRESYEQYF. The CDR3 nucleotides read TGTGCCAGTAGTATAGTGATGAGGGAATCCTACGAGCAGTACTTC.

This clone occurred once. This sequence joins TRBV6-4 and TRBJ2-3; weak D call: TRBD2 (6 bases). The CDR3 extends over 15 amino acids. Trimming shortened V by 2 bases and J by 0 bases, and 9 bases separated the two germline ends. Germline V CDR1 and CDR2: MRHNA, SNTAGT. CDR3 protein: CASSDEAGSTDTQYF. CDR3 nucleotide sequence: TGTGCCAGCAGTGACGAGGCGGGAAGCACAGATACGCAGTATTTT.

CDR3: CASLATFSTDTQYF. The CDR3 DNA reads TGTGCCAGCCTAGCAACCTTTAGCACAGATACGCAGTATTTT. This chain uses TRBV2 with TRBJ2-3; TRBD2 might be the D (5 bases). CDR1 SNHLY and CDR2 FYNNEI come from the germline V gene. V was trimmed by 8 bases and J by 0 bases, leaving 12 bases between them. The CDR3 extends over 14 amino acids.

The genes are TRBV6-5 and TRBJ1-1, with D maybe TRBD1 (6 bases). Germline assignment: CDR1 MNHEY and CDR2 SVGAGI. Trimming pared 6 bases from V and 0 bases from J, leaving 14 bases between. This CDR3 contains 15 residues. CDR3 in DNA: TGTGCCAGCAGATTTATAGGACAGCTGAACACTGAAGCTTTCTTT. Translated: CASRFIGQLNTEAFF.

The CDR3 reads CASSVGGSEQYF. For the CDR3, the DNA is TGTGCCAGCAGCGTAGGCGGGAGCGAGCAGTACTTC. The V gene is TRBV9, the J gene TRBJ2-7; 7 nucleotides agree with TRBD2. The CDR3 length is 12 residues. Per the germline V gene, CDR1 is SGDLS and CDR2 is YYNGEE. Losses at the gene ends were 0 bases for V and 6 bases for J; bases not matched to a gene: 0.

The V and J genes are TRBV25-1 and TRBJ2-1, with D unresolved. This CDR3 is 11 amino acids long. The V end lost 8 bases, the J end lost 12 bases, and 14 bases lay between the germline ends. Per the germline V gene, CDR1 is MGHDK and CDR2 is SYGVNS. CDR3 loop: CASGYLGPQFF. The CDR3, as DNA: TGTGCCAGCGGATACCTTGGGCCGCAGTTCTTC.

The rearrangement uses TRBV11-2 and TRBJ2-1; 8 bases are shared with TRBD2. This CDR3 contains 15 residues. V dropped 6 bases and J dropped 0; count of bases not matched to a gene: 4. CDR1 is SGHAT, CDR2 FQNNGV, per germline. CDR3 nucleotide sequence: TGTGCCAGCAGGCCGGGGGGGGGCTCCTACAATGAGCAGTTCTTC. This translates into CASRPGGGSYNEQFF. Full variable domain (remainder filled in from reference TRBV11-2 and TRBJ2-1): EAGVAQSPRYKIIEKRQSVAFWCNPISGHATLYWYQQILGQGPKLLIQFQNNGVVDDSQLPKDRFSAERLKGVDSTLKIQPAKLEDSAVYLCASRPGGGSYNEQFFGPGTRLTVL.

This rearrangement joins TRBV14 to TRBJ2-5; a possible D gene is TRBD2 (5 bases). CDR1 is SGHDN and CDR2 is FVKESK in the germline V gene. The CDR3 is 13 amino acids. V gave up 6 bases and J gave up 5 bases, with 13 bases separating them. CDR3 sequence (DNA): TGTGCCAGCAGTCCTGACTACTGGGAGACCCAGTACTTC. Translated, it gives CASSPDYWETQYF.

The chain joins TRBV6-5 to TRBJ1-3; no clear D. V lost 10 bases and J lost 9, with 16 bases in between. Germline V CDR1 and CDR2: MNHEY, SVGAGI. This CDR3 has 12 residues. CDR3 sequence (DNA): TGTGCCACAAGGAGAAGAAGAGGCACCATATATTTT. Amino acids: CATRRRRGTIYF.

The chain uses TRBV5-4 and TRBJ2-7, with D maybe TRBD2 (6 bases). Germline V gives CDR1 SGHNT, CDR2 YYREEE (reference sequence). The length of the CDR3 is 12 residues. The ends were cut back, 4 bases at V and 5 bases at J, with 10 bases in the middle. The CDR3 DNA follows: TGTGCCAGCAGCCCCCGCGGGAACGAGCAGTACTTC. This sequence encodes CASSPRGNEQYF.

V and J are TRBV7-8 and TRBJ2-1; D possibly corresponds to TRBD2 (5 bases). The ends were cut back, 4 bases at V and 8 bases at J, with 15 bases in the middle. CDR1 is SGHVS and CDR2 is FQNEAQ in the germline V gene. This CDR3 region has 14 residues. In DNA form, the CDR3 reads TGTGCCAGCAGCTACTCTAGCCTTAGGGATGAGCAGTTCTTC. This encodes CASSYSSLRDEQFF.

This chain links TRBV27 with TRBJ2-7; TRBD1 is a possible D gene (5 bases). There are 15 residues in the CDR3. CDR1 and CDR2 (germline): MNHEY, SMNVEV (reference sequence). Between the trimmed V and J ends, which lost 1 base and 0 bases, there was a span of 10 bases. CDR3 loop: CASSLFAGFSYEQYF. The DNA for the CDR3 is TGTGCCAGCAGTTTATTCGCAGGGTTCTCCTACGAGCAGTACTTC.

This CDR3 is CASSLSGGATGELFF. The CDR3, as DNA: TGCGCCAGCAGCTTGTCCGGGGGGGCCACCGGGGAGCTGTTTTTT. The chain carries TRBV5-1 and TRBJ2-2, with 8 bases fitting TRBD2. With 1 base clipped from V and 4 bases from J, the junction kept 3 bases outside the gene matches. Germline values: CDR1 SGHRS, CDR2 YFSETQ. CDR3 length: 15 residues. The variable domain in full, with the rest retrieved from reference TRBV5-1 and TRBJ2-2, is KAGVTQTPRYLIKTRGQQVTLSCSPISGHRSVSWYQQTPGQGLQFLFEYFSETQRNKGNFPGRFSGRQFSNSRSEMNVSTLELGDSALYLCASSLSGGATGELFFGEGSRLTVL.

The gene calls are TRBV15 and TRBJ2-7; D remains ambiguous. The CDR3 contains 12 residues. Looked up from germline, CDR1 is LNHNV and CDR2 is YYDKDF (reference sequence). V shed 3 bases and J shed 3 bases, with 6 bases lying between them. CDR3 amino acids: CATSSFNYEQYF. The CDR3 DNA sequence: TGTGCCACCAGCAGTTTCAACTACGAGCAGTACTTC.